This entry describes one TCR beta chain. This sample stems from a study of beta chain features in type 1 diabetes. The CDR3 has 14 residues. Germline CDR1 MNHEY, CDR2 SVGAGI. Trimming stripped 6 bases from V and 4 bases from J, with 15 bases between. Every isolated RNA sample was fully reverse transcribed, so sequencing captured expressed TCRB transcripts. Generated by immunoSEQ multiplex PCR, the TCRdb table keeps only in-frame clones and is missing some. The sample consists of a few hundred thousand clones, over 25% of them appearing once. The rearrangement links TRBV6-5 to TRBJ2-5; possible D gene TRBD1, 6 bases. The sample comprised naive CD4+ T cells from blood. The clonotype comes from a man younger than 35 in good health. Here the CDR3 DNA reads TGTGCCAGCAGGCACAGGGTCGGTGGAGAGACCCAGTACTTC. This encodes CASRHRVGGETQYF.